Shown below are 18 T cell receptor beta chains from a single sample sequenced in a study of blood T cells in healthy people across ages. A second PCR, run for roughly 6 to 11 cycles, used a sample-barcoded 5' primer plus a J-beta primer mix. One entry per CDR3 protein results from TCRdb running MiXCR on the 5' RACE reads. Of 710,000 or so distinct CDR3 sequences listed, 22% are singletons. Sequencing input: blood. These receptors were obtained from a man between 70 and 80 years old in good health.

The table lists this clonotype with a few counts. V and J are TRBV7-2 and TRBJ2-3; tentatively, D is TRBD1 (6 bases). Per the germline V gene, CDR1 is SGHTA and CDR2 is FQGNSA. V was shortened by 5 bases and J by 11 bases, with 14 bases between the two germline ends. The CDR3 is 12 residues long. CDR3 coding DNA: TGTGCCAGCAGCGCTACGGGACACAAGCAGTATTTT. Residues: CASSATGHKQYF.

The V gene is TRBV5-1, the J gene TRBJ1-1, with D possibly being TRBD1 (6 bases). CDR1 is SGHRS, CDR2 YFSETQ, per germline. Trimming stripped 4 bases from V and 3 bases from J, with 13 bases between. CDR3 length: 14 amino acids. The CDR3: CASSKRQADTEAFF. The DNA for the CDR3 is TGCGCCAGCAGCAAAAGACAGGCGGACACTGAAGCTTTCTTT.

The CDR3 nucleotides read TGTGCCAGCAGCTTAGTCTCCCGGTCCCTCACAGATACGCAGTATTTT. Its translation: CASSLVSRSLTDTQYF. The chain couples TRBV7-2 to TRBJ2-3; D remains unclear. Trimming pared 1 base from V and 2 bases from J, leaving 13 bases between. CDR1 is SGHTA, CDR2 FQGNSA, per germline. This CDR3 spans 16 amino acids.

V usage is TRBV6-5 and J usage is TRBJ2-1, with D possibly being TRBD2 (5 bases). The CDR3 loop spans 16 amino acids. Between the trimmed V and J ends, which lost 4 bases and 0 bases, there was a span of 13 bases. CDR1 and CDR2 from the germline V gene are MNHEY and SVGAGI. CDR3 protein: CASSSSSGGSYNEQFF. The CDR3 coding sequence is TGTGCCAGCAGTTCCAGCAGCGGTGGCTCCTACAATGAGCAGTTCTTC.

The chain carries TRBV20-1 and TRBJ2-5, with D unclear. TRBJ2-1 explains the end of the DNA better; the J call may be wrong. The CDR3 is 15 amino acids. Germline loops: CDR1 DFQATT, CDR2 SNEGSKA (reference sequence). CDR3 loop: CSARETQLRYNEQFF. Here the CDR3 DNA reads TGCAGTGCTAGAGAGACGCAGCTGCGGTACAATGAGCAGTTCTTC.

There are many counts of this clonotype. The chain carries TRBV18 and TRBJ1-6; D possibly corresponds to TRBD1 (5 bases). Germline CDR1 is KGHSH and CDR2 is LQKENI. There are 13 residues in the CDR3. Between the trimmed V and J ends, which lost 2 bases and 13 bases, there was a span of 12 bases. CDR3 DNA: TGTGCCAGCTCACCAGTTAAGGGGCCCCCCCTCCACTTT. It encodes CASSPVKGPPLHF.

Of note for this clonotype: One junction end disagrees with the germline gene, perhaps due to a read error. V usage is TRBV5-5 and J usage is TRBJ2-1; perhaps TRBD2 as D (7 bases). The CDR3 runs 14 residues. Germline V gene sequence: CDR1 SGHKS, CDR2 YYEKEE (reference sequence). The CDR3 DNA is TGTGCCAGCAGCTTGGGCGGGGGCTACGATGAGCAGTTCTTC. This translates into CASSLGGGYDEQFF.

This clonotype was counted at least ten times. The chain is built from TRBV5-5 and TRBJ2-1; 10 positions agree with TRBD2. With V trimmed by 4 bases and J by 3 bases, 4 bases remained unmatched. The CDR3 covers 15 residues. Germline-derived CDR1 and CDR2 are SGHKS and YYEKEE (reference sequence). The DNA of the CDR3 is TGTGCCAGCAGCCCACTAGCGGGGAACTACAATGAGCAGTTCTTC. Protein product: CASSPLAGNYNEQFF.

V and J are TRBV28 and TRBJ2-3; 8 nucleotides align to TRBD1. Germline trimming cut 3 bases from V and 0 bases from J; bases unmatched to any gene: 5. The CDR3 length is 16 residues. Germline CDR1 and CDR2: MDHEN and SYDVKM. Here the CDR3 DNA reads TGTGCCAGCAGTTTCGGGACAGGTTCTAGCACAGATACGCAGTATTTT. Amino acids: CASSFGTGSSTDTQYF.

The chain carries TRBV7-2 and TRBJ2-3; D perhaps matches TRBD2 (5 bases). V lost 5 bases, J lost 7 bases, and 13 bases lay in between. Germline loops: CDR1 SGHTA, CDR2 FQGNSA. The length of the CDR3 is 13 residues. The CDR3 loop is CASSPPGSYTQYF. The CDR3 nucleotides read TGTGCCAGCAGCCCACCGGGGTCCTATACGCAGTATTTT.

This clonotype was seen repeatedly, ten times or more. This chain links TRBV9 with TRBJ1-3; 9 bases are a match to TRBD1. Trimming removed 6 bases from V and 4 bases from J; junction bases left unmatched: 8. Germline V gene lookup returns CDR1 SGDLS and CDR2 YYNGEE. CDR3 length: 15 amino acids. The CDR3 sequence is CASTEGQGIGNTIYF. CDR3 DNA sequence: TGTGCCAGCACCGAGGGACAGGGCATCGGAAACACCATATATTTT.

The chain links TRBV19 to TRBJ2-5, with TRBD1 matching 10 bases. The tail of the sequence fits TRBJ2-1 better, so the J call may be wrong. Germline loops: CDR1 LNHDA, CDR2 SQIVND (reference sequence). The CDR3 is 15 amino acids. The CDR3 loop is CASNPGQGFRDEQFF. Here the CDR3 DNA reads TGTGCCAGTAACCCGGGACAGGGGTTTCGCGATGAGCAGTTCTTC.

This sequence joins TRBV2 and TRBJ1-4, with 7 bases that match TRBD1. The CDR3 covers 13 residues. V gave up 8 bases and J gave up 7 bases; unmatched junction bases: 7. Germline values: CDR1 SNHLY, CDR2 FYNNEI. The CDR3 protein is CASRTGRGEKLFF. Written as DNA, the CDR3 is TGTGCCAGCCGGACAGGCCGGGGTGAAAAACTGTTTTTT.

This sequence joins TRBV9 and TRBJ2-1; D possibly corresponds to TRBD2 (6 bases). The length of the CDR3 is 10 residues. The V end was cut by 2 bases, the J end by 13 bases, with 7 bases between. In germline, CDR1 is SGDLS, CDR2 YYNGEE. CDR3 DNA sequence: TGTGCCAGCAGCGTGGGACTTCAGTTCTTC. This gives the protein CASSVGLQFF.

The chain is built from TRBV12-3 or TRBV12-4 and TRBJ1-5; D unresolved. V was cut by 3 bases and J by 7 bases, with 10 bases left in between. CDR3 size: 13 residues. DNA for the CDR3: TGTGCCAGCAGTTTGAACGGGAGGCAGCCCCAGCATTTT. Protein product: CASSLNGRQPQHF.

The chain couples TRBV18 to TRBJ2-5; 8 nucleotides align to TRBD2. The germline gives CDR1 KGHSH, CDR2 LQKENI. This CDR3 comprises 14 residues. V lost 2 bases and J lost 4; bases outside the gene matches: 3. CDR3 loop: CASSPGAGAETQYF. The CDR3 region has the DNA TGTGCCAGCTCACCAGGAGCGGGGGCAGAGACCCAGTACTTC.

This clonotype has at least ten counts. CDR3 loop: CASRFPGQNYNEQFF. CDR3 nucleotide sequence: TGCGCCAGCAGATTTCCGGGACAAAACTACAATGAGCAGTTCTTC. This chain links TRBV5-1 with TRBJ2-1; D is possibly TRBD1 (6 bases). The V end lost 5 bases, the J end lost 3 bases, and 15 bases lay between the germline ends. The CDR3 has 15 residues. The germline CDR1 and CDR2 sequences are SGHRS and YFSETQ.

This clonotype has a single count. The chain has TRBV7-6 and TRBJ2-6, with 9 bases identical to TRBD2. CDR1 and CDR2 from the germline V gene are SGHVS and FNYEAQ. V trimming: 5 bases; J trimming: 1 base; junction bases outside the gene matches: 12. The length of the CDR3 is 19 residues. CDR3 loop: CASSPWWVSGSSGANVLTF. CDR3 bases: TGTGCCAGCAGCCCCTGGTGGGTTAGCGGGAGTTCTGGGGCCAACGTCCTGACTTTC.